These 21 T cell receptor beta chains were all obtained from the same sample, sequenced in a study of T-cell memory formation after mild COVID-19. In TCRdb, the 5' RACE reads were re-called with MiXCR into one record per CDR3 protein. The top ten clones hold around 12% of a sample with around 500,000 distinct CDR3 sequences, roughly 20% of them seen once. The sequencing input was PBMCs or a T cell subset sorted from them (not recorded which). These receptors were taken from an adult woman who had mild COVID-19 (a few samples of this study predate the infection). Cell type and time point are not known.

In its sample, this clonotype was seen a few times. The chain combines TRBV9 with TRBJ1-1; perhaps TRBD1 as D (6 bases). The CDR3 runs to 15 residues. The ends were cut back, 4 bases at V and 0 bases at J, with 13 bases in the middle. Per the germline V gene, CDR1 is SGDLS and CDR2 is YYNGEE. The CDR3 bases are TGTGCCAGCAGCTTCCAACAGGGTATGAACACTGAAGCTTTCTTT. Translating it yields CASSFQQGMNTEAFF.

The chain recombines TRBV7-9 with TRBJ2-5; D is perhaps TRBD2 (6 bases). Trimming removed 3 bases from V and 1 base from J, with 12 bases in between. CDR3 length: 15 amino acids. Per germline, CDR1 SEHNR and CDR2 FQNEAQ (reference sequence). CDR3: CASSLEGLGQETQYF. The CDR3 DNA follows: TGTGCCAGCAGCTTGGAGGGCCTAGGCCAAGAGACCCAGTACTTC.

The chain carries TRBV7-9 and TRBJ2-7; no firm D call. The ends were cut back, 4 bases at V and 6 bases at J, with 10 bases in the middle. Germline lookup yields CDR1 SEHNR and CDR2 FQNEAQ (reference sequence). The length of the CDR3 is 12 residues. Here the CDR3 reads CASSSSEFEQYF. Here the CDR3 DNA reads TGTGCCAGCAGCTCATCAGAGTTCGAGCAGTACTTC.

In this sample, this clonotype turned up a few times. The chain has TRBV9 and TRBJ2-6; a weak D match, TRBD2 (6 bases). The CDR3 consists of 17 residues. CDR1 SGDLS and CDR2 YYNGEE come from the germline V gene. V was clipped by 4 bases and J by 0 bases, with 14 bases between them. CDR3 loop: CASSPGTDTSGANVLTF. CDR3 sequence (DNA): TGTGCCAGCAGCCCCGGGACTGATACCTCTGGGGCCAACGTCCTGACTTTC.

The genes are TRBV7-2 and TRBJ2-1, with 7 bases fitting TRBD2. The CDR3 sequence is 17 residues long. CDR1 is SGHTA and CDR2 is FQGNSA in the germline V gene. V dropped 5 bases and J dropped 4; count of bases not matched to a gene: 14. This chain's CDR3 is CASSPAIGGRGYNEQFF. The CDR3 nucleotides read TGTGCCAGCAGCCCTGCGATCGGAGGGAGGGGATACAATGAGCAGTTCTTC.

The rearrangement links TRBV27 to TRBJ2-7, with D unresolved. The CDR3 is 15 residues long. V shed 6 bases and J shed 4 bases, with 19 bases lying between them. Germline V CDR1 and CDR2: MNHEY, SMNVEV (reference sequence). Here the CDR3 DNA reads TGTGCCAGCAGACCCTTCTCGGGTTCGACGTACGAGCAGTACTTC. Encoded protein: CASRPFSGSTYEQYF.

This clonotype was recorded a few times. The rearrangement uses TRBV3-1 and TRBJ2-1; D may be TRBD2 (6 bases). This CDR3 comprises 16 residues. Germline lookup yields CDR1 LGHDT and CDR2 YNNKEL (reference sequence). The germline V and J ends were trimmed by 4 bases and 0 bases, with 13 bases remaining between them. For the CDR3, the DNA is TGTGCCAGCAGCCCTATTAGCGGAAGCTCCTACAATGAGCAGTTCTTC. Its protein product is CASSPISGSSYNEQFF.

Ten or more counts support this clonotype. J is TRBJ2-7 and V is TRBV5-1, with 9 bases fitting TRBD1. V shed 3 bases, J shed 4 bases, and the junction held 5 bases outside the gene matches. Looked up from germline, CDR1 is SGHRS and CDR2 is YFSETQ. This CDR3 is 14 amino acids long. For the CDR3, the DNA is TGCGCCAGCAGCTGGGGACAGGGAGCGTACGAGCAGTACTTC. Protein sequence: CASSWGQGAYEQYF.

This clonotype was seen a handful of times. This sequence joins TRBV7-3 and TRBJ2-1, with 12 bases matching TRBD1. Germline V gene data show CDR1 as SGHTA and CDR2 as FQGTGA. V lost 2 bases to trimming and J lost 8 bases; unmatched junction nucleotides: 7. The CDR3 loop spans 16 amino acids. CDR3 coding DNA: TGTGCCAGCAGCTTAGTCGCCGGGACAGGGGGCCATGAGCAGTTCTTC. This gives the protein CASSLVAGTGGHEQFF.

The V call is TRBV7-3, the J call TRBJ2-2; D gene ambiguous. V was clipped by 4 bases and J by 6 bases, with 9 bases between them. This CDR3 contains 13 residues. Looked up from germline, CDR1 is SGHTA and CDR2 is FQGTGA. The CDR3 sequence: CASSWVAAGELFF. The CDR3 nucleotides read TGTGCCAGCAGCTGGGTAGCAGCCGGGGAGCTGTTTTTT.

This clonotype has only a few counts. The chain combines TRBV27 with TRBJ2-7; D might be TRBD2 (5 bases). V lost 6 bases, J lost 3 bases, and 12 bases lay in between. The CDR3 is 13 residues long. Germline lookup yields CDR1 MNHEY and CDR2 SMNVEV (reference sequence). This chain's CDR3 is CASRGFRGYEQYF. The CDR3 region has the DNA TGTGCCAGCAGAGGGTTCCGGGGCTACGAGCAGTACTTC.

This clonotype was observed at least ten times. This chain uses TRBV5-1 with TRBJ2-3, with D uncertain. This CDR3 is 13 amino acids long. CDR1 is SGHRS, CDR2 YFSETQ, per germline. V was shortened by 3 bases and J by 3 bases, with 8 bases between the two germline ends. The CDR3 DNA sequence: TGCGCCAGCAGCTCAACCAGTACAGATACGCAGTATTTT. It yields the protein CASSSTSTDTQYF.

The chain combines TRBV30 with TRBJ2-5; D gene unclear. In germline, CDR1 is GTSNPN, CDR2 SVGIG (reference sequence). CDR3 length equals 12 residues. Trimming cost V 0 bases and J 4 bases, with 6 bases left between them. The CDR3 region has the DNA TGTGCCTGGAGTGTAAGTGGAGAGACCCAGTACTTC. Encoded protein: CAWSVSGETQYF. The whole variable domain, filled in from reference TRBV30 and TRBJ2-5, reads SQTIHQWPATLVQPVGSPLSLECTVEGTSNPNLYWYRQAAGRGLQLLFYSVGIGQISSEVPQNLSASRPQDRQFILSSKKLLLSDSGFYLCAWSVSGETQYFGPGTRLLVL.

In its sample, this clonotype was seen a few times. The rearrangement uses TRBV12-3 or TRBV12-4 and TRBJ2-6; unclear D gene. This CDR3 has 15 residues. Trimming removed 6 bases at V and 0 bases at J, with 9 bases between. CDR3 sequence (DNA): TGTGCCAGCAGCTGGGGATTCTCTGGGGCCAACGTCCTGACTTTC. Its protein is CASSWGFSGANVLTF.

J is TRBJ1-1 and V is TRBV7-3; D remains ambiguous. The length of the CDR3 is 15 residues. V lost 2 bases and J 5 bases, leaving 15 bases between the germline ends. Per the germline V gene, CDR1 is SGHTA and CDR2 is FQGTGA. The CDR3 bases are TGTGCCAGCAGCTTAGGCGGCCCAGGTTGGACTGAAGCTTTCTTT. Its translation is CASSLGGPGWTEAFF. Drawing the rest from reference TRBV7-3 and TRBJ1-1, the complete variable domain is GAGVSQTPSNKVTEKGKYVELRCDPISGHTALYWYRQSLGQGPEFLIYFQGTGAADDSGLPNDRFFAVRPEGSVSTLKIQRTERGDSAVYLCASSLGGPGWTEAFFGQGTRLTVV.

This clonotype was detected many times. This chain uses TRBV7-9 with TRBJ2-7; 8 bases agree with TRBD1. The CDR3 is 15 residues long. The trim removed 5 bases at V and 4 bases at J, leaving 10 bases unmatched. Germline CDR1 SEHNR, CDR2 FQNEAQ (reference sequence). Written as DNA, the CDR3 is TGTGCCAGCAGCCCTACTGACAGGGGTCCTTACGAGCAGTACTTC. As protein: CASSPTDRGPYEQYF.

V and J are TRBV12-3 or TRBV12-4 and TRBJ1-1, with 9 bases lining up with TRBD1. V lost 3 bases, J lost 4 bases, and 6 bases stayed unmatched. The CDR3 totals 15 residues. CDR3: CASSFPDRGSTEAFF. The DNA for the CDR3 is TGTGCCAGCAGTTTTCCTGACAGGGGGAGCACTGAAGCTTTCTTT.

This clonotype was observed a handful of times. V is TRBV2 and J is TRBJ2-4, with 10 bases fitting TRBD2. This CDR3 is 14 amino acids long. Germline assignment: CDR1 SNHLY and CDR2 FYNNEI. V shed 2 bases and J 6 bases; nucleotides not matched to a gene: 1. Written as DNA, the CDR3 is TGTGCCAGCAGTGAAATAGCGGGGGGAAACATTCAGTACTTC. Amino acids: CASSEIAGGNIQYF.

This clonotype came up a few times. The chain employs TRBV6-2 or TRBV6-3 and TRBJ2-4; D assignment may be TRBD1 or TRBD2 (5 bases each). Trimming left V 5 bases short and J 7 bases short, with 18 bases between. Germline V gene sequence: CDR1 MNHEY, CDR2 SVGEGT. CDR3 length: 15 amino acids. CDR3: CASSTTPGTGNIQYF. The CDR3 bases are TGTGCCAGCAGTACTACTCCCGGGACCGGGAACATTCAGTACTTC.

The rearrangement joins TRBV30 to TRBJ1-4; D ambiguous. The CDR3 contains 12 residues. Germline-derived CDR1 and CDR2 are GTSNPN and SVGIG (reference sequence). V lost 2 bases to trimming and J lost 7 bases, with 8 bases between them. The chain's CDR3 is CAWSRASEKLFF. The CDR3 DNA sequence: TGTGCCTGGAGTAGGGCCAGTGAAAAACTGTTTTTT.

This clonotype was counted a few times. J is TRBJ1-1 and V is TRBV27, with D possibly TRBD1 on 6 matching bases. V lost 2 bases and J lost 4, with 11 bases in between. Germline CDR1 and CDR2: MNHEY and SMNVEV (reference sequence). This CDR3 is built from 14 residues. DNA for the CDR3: TGTGCCAGCAGTTTAATCCCAGGGGTCACTGAAGCTTTCTTT. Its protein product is CASSLIPGVTEAFF.